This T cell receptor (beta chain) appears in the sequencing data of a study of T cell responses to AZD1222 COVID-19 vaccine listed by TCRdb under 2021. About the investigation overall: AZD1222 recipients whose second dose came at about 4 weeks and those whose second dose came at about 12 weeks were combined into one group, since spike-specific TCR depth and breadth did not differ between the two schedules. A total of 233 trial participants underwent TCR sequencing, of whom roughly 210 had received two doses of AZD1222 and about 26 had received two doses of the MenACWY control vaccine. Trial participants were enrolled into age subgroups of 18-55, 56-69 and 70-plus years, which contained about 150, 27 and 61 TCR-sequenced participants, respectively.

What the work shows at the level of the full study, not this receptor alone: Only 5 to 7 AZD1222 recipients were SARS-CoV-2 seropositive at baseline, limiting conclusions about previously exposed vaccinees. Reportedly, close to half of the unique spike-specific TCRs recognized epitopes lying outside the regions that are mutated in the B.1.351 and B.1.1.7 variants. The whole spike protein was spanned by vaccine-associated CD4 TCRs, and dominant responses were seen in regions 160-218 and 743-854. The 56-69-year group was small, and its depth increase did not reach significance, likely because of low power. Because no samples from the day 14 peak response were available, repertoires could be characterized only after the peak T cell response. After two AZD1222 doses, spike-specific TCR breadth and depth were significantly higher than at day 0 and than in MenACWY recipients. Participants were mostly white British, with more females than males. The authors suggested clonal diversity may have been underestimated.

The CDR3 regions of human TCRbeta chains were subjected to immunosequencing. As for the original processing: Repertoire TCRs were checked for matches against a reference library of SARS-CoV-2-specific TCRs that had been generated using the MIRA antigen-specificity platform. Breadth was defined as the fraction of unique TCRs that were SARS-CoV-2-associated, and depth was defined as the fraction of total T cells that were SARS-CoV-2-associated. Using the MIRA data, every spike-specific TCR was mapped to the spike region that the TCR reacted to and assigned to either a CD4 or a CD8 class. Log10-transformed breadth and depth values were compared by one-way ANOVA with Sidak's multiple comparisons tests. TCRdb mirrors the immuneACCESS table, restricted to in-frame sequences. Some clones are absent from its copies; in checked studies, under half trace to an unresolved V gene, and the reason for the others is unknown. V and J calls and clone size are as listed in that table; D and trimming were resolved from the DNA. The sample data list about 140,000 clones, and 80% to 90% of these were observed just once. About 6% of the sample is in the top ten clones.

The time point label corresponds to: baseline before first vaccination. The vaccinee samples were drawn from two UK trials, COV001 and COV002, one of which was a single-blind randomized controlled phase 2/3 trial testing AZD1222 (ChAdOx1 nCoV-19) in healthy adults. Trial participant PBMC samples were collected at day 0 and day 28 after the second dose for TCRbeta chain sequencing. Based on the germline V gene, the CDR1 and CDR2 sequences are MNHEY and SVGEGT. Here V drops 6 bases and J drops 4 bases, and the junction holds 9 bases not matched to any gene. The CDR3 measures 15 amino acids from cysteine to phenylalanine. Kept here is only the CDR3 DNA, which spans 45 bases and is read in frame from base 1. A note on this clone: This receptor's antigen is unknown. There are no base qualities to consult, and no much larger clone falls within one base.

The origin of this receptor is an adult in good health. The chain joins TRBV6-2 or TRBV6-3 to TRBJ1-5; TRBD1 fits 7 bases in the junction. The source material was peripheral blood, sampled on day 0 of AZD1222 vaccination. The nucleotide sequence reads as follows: TGTGCCAGCAGCCGAAACAGGGGCCAGAATCAGCCCCAGCATTTT. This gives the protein CASSRNRGQNQPQHF.